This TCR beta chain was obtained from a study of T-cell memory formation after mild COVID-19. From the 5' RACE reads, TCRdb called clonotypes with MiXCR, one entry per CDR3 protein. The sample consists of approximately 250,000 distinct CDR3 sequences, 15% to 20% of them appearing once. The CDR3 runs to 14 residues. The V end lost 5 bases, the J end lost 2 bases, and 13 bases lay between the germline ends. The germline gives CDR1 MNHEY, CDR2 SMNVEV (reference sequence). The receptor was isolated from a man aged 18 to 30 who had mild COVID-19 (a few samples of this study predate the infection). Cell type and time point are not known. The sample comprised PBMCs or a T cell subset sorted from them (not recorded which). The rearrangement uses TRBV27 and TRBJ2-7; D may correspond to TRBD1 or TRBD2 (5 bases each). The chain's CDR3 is CASSLRDGTYEQYF. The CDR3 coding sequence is TGTGCCAGCAGTCTCCGGGACGGGACCTACGAGCAGTACTTC.